This TCR beta chain was recovered during a study of somatic mutations in cytotoxic T cells in rheumatoid arthritis. Notes on this clone: Its antigen is undetermined.

Method: immunoSEQ multiplex PCR; TCRdb's copy keeps in-frame clones and lacks some. Among 10,000 to 15,000 clones, nearly 80% were seen once, and the ten largest hold roughly 22%. The germline CDR1 and CDR2 sequences are GTSNPN and SVGIG (reference sequence). V lost 1 base and J lost 9, with 12 bases in between. The CDR3 is made up of 12 amino acids. Study-wide findings and caveats: Neither rheumatoid arthritis patients nor age-matched healthy controls had significantly different CD8+ T-cell clonality from the other group. For rheumatoid arthritis patients, the slight TRBV07 underrepresentation lacked multiple-comparison adjustment. A largest CD8+ clone above 20% of CD8+ cells occurred in about an eighth of the 65 patients.

This receptor was obtained from an adult with rheumatoid arthritis. Sequencing used CD8+ T cells sorted from blood. The chain couples TRBV30 to TRBJ1-1; D is perhaps TRBD1 (5 bases). CDR3 amino acids: CAWSESGTKAFF. The CDR3 coding sequence is TGTGCCTGGAGTGAATCCGGGACGAAAGCTTTCTTT. The full variable domain, with the rest looked up from reference TRBV30 and TRBJ1-1, is SQTIHQWPATLVQPVGSPLSLECTVEGTSNPNLYWYRQAAGRGLQLLFYSVGIGQISSEVPQNLSASRPQDRQFILSSKKLLLSDSGFYLCAWSESGTKAFFGQGTRLTVV.